This T cell receptor beta chain was found in a study of blood T cell repertoires in COVID-19. J lost 2 bases, V lost 3 bases, and 4 bases had no gene match. Germline V gives CDR1 DFQATT, CDR2 SNEGSKA (reference sequence). This CDR3 spans 14 amino acids. Data came from immunoSEQ multiplex PCR; TCRdb stores just in-frame clones and leaves some out. The repertoire consists of roughly 300,000 clones, with approximately 88% occurring once and the leading ten covering 6.4%. V gene TRBV20-1 combines with J gene TRBJ2-5; TRBD2 agrees at 9 bases. The source material was peripheral blood. The source is a young man who had recovered from COVID-19. CDR3 sequence reads: CSASPLAGQETQYF. The CDR3 nucleotides are TGCAGTGCTAGTCCTCTAGCGGGGCAAGAGACCCAGTACTTC.